One and the same sample provided the 5 T cell receptor beta chains below, sequenced in a study of PD-L1 blockade in urothelial cancer. Some clones are missing from TCRdb's copy, which holds only in-frame ones; the method was immunoSEQ multiplex PCR. This table has 20,000 to 25,000 clones, roughly 84% appearing once. The sequencing used PBMCs, collected around atezolizumab (anti-PD-L1) treatment. These TCRs come from a man between 65 and 85 years old with urothelial cancer.

This chain uses TRBV11-2 with TRBJ2-5; 12 nucleotides align to TRBD2. Germline V lookup: CDR1 SGHAT, CDR2 FQNNGV. The CDR3 sequence is 16 residues long. J gave up 7 bases and V 2 bases, and 8 bases lay outside the gene matches. The CDR3 nucleotides are TGTGCCAGCAGCTTATCCGGACTAGCGGGACGAAGGACCCAGTACTTC. Amino acids: CASSLSGLAGRRTQYF.

This clone was seen only a few times. The V gene is TRBV2, the J gene TRBJ1-1, with 7 bases matching TRBD1. Germline CDR1 and CDR2: SNHLY and FYNNEI. The length of the CDR3 is 13 residues. Trimming took 7 bases from V and 6 from J; bases not matched to a gene: 8. The CDR3 DNA is TGTGCCAGCATCTTACAGGGGTGGTCTGAAGCTTTCTTT. Translating gives CASILQGWSEAFF. The variable domain in full, completed from reference TRBV2 and TRBJ1-1, reads EPEVTQTPSHQVTQMGQEVILRCVPISNHLYFYWYRQILGQKVEFLVSFYNNEISEKSEIFDDQFSVERPDGSNFTLKIRSTKLEDSAMYFCASILQGWSEAFFGQGTRLTVV.

The rearrangement uses TRBV10-2 and TRBJ1-2; no definite D call. The CDR3 contains 13 residues. V lost 5 bases and J 5 bases, leaving 12 bases between the germline ends. Germline assignment: CDR1 WSHSY and CDR2 SAAADI. CDR3 sequence: CASSPGGNYGYTF. CDR3 in DNA: TGCGCCAGCAGTCCAGGAGGAAATTATGGCTACACCTTC.

The chain is built from TRBV28 and TRBJ2-3; 9 nucleotides align to TRBD2. Germline V lookup: CDR1 MDHEN, CDR2 SYDVKM. J gave up 1 base and V 3 bases, and 5 bases lay outside the gene matches. The length of the CDR3 is 16 residues. CDR3 sequence reads: CASSLFSGSGTDTQYF. In nucleotides, the CDR3 is TGTGCCAGCAGTTTGTTTAGCGGGAGCGGCACAGATACGCAGTATTTT. Combining the CDR3 with reference TRBV28 and TRBJ2-3 gives the whole variable domain DVKVTQSSRYLVKRTGEKVFLECVQDMDHENMFWYRQDPGLGLRLIYFSYDVKMKEKGDIPEGYSVSREKKERFSLILESASTNQTSMYLCASSLFSGSGTDTQYFGPGTRLTVL.

The CDR3 reads CASSRTTTVDSGNTIYF. CDR3 coding DNA: TGTGCCAGCTCACGAACTACCACAGTTGACAGCGGAAACACCATATATTTT. The genes are TRBV18 and TRBJ1-3; possible D gene TRBD1, 5 bases. Trimming removed 4 bases at V and 4 bases at J, with 20 bases between. CDR1 KGHSH and CDR2 LQKENI come from the germline V gene. There are 17 residues in the CDR3. Full variable domain (remainder filled in from reference TRBV18 and TRBJ1-3): NAGVMQNPRHLVRRRGQEARLRCSPMKGHSHVYWYRQLPEEGLKFMVYLQKENIIDESGMPKERFSAEFPKEGPSILRIQQVVRGDSAAYFCASSRTTTVDSGNTIYFGEGSWLTVV.